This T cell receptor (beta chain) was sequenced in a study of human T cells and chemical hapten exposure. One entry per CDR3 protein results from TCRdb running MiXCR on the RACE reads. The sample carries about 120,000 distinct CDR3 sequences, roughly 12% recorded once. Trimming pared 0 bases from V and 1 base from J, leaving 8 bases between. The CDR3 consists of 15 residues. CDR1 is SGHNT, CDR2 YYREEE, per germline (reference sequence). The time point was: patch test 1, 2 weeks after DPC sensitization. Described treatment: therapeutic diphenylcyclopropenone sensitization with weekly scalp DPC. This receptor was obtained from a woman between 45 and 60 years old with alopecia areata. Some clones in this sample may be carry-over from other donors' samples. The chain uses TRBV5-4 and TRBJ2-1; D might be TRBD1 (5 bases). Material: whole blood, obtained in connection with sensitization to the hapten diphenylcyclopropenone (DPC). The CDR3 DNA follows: TGTGCCAGCAGCTTGGGGGGCAGATCCTACAATGAGCAGTTCTTC. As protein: CASSLGGRSYNEQFF.